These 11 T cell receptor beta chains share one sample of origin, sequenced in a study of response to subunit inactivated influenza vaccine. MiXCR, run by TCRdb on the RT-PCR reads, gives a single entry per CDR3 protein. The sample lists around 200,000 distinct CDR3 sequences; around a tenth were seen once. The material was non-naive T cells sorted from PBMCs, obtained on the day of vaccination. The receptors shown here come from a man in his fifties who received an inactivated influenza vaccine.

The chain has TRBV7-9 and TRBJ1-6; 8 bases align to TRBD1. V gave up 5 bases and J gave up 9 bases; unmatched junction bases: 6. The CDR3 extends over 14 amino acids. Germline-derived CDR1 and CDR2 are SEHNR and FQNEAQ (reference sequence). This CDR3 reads CASSQTGDFSPLHF. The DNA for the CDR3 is TGTGCCAGCAGCCAGACAGGGGACTTTTCACCCCTCCACTTT.

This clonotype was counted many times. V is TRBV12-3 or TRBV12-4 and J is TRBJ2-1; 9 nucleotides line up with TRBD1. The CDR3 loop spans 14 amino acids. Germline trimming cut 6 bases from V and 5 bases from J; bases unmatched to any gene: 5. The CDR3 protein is CASRPGQGHNEQFF. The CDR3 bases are TGTGCCAGCAGGCCGGGACAGGGTCACAATGAGCAGTTCTTC.

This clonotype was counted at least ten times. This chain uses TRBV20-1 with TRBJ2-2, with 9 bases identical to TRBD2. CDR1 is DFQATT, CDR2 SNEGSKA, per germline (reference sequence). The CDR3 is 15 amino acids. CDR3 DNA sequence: TGCGCTTGGGGCGGGAGGGCCCTTGACACCGGGGAGCTGTTTTTT. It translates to CAWGGRALDTGELFF.

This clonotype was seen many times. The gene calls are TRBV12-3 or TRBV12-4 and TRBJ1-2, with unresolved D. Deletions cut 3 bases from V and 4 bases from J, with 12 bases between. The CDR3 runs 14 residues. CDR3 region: CASSLTAPRYGYTF. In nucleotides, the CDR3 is TGTGCCAGCAGTTTGACGGCCCCGCGCTATGGCTACACCTTC.

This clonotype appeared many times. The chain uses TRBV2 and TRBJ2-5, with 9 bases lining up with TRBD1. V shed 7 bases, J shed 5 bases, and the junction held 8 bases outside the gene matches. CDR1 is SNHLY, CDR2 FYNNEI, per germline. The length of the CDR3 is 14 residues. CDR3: CASNPGTGRETQYF. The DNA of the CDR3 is TGTGCCAGCAATCCTGGGACAGGGAGGGAGACCCAGTACTTC.

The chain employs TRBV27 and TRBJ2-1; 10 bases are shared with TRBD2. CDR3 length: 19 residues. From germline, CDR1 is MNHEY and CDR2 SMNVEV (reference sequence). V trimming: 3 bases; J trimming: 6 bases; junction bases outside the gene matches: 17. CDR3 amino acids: CASSFSRGVAGGPGNEQFF. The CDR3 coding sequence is TGTGCCAGCAGTTTTTCTCGAGGGGTAGCGGGAGGCCCCGGCAATGAGCAGTTCTTC.

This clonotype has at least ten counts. CDR3 sequence (DNA): TGTGCCAGCAGCCGGGGCTCCTACGAGCAGTACTTC. Protein product: CASSRGSYEQYF. The chain links TRBV3-1 to TRBJ2-7, with D uncertain. The ends were cut back, 4 bases at V and 0 bases at J, with 4 bases in the middle. Germline values: CDR1 LGHDT, CDR2 YNNKEL (reference sequence). This CDR3 is built from 12 residues.

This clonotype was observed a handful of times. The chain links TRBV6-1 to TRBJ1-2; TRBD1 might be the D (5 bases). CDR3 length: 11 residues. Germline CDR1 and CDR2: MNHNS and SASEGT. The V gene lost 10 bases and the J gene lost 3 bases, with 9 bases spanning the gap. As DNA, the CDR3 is TGTGCCACCGACAGAGACTATGGCTACACCTTC. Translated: CATDRDYGYTF.

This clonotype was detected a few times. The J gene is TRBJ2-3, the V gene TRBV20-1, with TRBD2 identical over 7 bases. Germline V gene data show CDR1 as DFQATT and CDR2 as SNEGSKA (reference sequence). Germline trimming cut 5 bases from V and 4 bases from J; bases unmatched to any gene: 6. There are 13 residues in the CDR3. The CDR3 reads CSAFRDYPDTQYF. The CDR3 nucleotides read TGCAGTGCTTTCCGGGACTATCCAGATACGCAGTATTTT.

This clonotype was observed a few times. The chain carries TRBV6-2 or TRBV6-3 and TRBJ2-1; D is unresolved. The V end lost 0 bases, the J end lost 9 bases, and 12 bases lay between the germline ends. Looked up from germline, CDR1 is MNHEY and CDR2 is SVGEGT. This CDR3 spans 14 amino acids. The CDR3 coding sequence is TGTGCCAGCAGTTACTCGTCTAGGGCCAGTGAGCAGTTCTTC. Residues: CASSYSSRASEQFF.

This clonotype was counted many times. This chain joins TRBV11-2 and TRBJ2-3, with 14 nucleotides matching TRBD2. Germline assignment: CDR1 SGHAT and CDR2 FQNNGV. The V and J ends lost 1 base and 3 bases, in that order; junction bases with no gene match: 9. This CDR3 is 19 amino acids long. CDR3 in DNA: TGTGCCAGCAGCTTAGTTCCGGGACTAGCGGGAGTACGGACAGATACGCAGTATTTT. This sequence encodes CASSLVPGLAGVRTDTQYF.